This T cell receptor (beta chain) was captured in a study of neoadjuvant nivolumab and ipilimumab in lung cancer. Assay used: immunoSEQ multiplex PCR; TCRdb lists only in-frame clones, some missing. The repertoire consists of some 50,000 clones, with around 89% occurring once and the leading ten covering around 3.8%. This clonotype originated in an adult with non-small cell lung cancer. Some clones in this sample may be carry-over from other donors' samples. Material: blood, obtained before neoadjuvant nivolumab, alone or with ipilimumab.

The CDR3 region has the DNA TGTGCCAGCAGCTTTGATTTATTCGGTGTTGGCGTCGGAGACTATGGCTACACCTTC. Translation: CASSFDLFGVGVGDYGYTF. The V call is TRBV5-4, the J call TRBJ1-2; D gene unclear. From germline, CDR1 is SGHNT and CDR2 YYREEE (reference sequence). V gave up 2 bases and J gave up 3 bases, with 26 bases separating them. CDR3 length: 19 residues.